The rows below give T cell receptor beta chains drawn from one sample of a study of shared clonotypes between healthy human individuals. Here immunoSEQ multiplex PCR was the method, and the copy in TCRdb shows in-frame clones only, minus some. Here the sample spans about 2 million clones, roughly 95% being singletons. The sample was naive CD4+ T cells sorted from blood. Source of these receptors: a man between 18 and 35 years old in good health. Both conserved end residues are part of each CDR3. The D gene is left open where the match is weak.

TRBV6-1	.	CASSEAAPGNQPQHF
TRBV10-3	TRBD1	CAISADRGGTEAFF
TRBV5-4	.	CASSLDGWNTEAFF
TRBV5-1	.	CASSLDLRDRQYF
TRBV6-1	.	CASRPGRVNTEAFF
TRBV6-6	.	CASRGGEKLFF
TRBV15	.	CATSRDRGSYNEQFF
TRBV7-9	.	CASSESTGELFF
TRBV30	.	CAWSLFRGPGNTIYF
TRBV6-1	TRBD1	CASSELQGRGYEQYF
TRBV11-2	.	CASSLGTYIYEQYF
TRBV19	TRBD1	CASSIEQGNEQFF
TRBV21-1	.	CASNVPGVNHYQPQHF
TRBV15	.	CATSTAQADTIYF
TRBV5-1	TRBD2	CASTAQVIGTSDEQFF
TRBV11-3	TRBD1	CASSPGQGQRRDTEAFF
TRBV4-2	TRBD1	CASSQDWVGQGTTNEKLFF
TRBV7-2	TRBD2	CASSTIIGTSARRVF
TRBV5-8	TRBD1	CASSVGRQGNTDTQYF
TRBV5-1	.	CASSSRTEGTDTQYF
TRBV15	TRBD2	CATSRGVAGAGEQYF
TRBV4-1	.	CASSQAQGSYEQYF
TRBV5-1	.	CASSGARAEQYF
TRBV6-1	.	CASTREEATEAFF
TRBV5-1	.	CASSLSPNQPQHF
TRBV19	.	CASSGGSNSNQPQHF
TRBV6-1	TRBD1	CASRETGEYQPQHF
TRBV4-1	.	CASSQVSKGSYEQYF
TRBV29-1	.	CSVVAESTDTQYF
TRBV7-6	TRBD1	CASSSGQGFNYGYTF
TRBV6-6	.	CASSYSLTNQPQHF
TRBV5-1	.	CASSLVPDHPFF
TRBV7-2	TRBD1	CASSPGQGTNEQFF
TRBV6-5	.	CASNSGGGGTDTQYF
TRBV7-9	.	CASTDSGYGYTF
TRBV5-4	.	CASGRDGGRVTDTQYF
TRBV10-3	TRBD1	CAIRQGVNEKLFF
TRBV5-1	TRBD1	CASSPGQGGYGYTF
TRBV7-2	.	CASSSSYDQPQHF
TRBV30	.	CAWSADTGTKNYGYTF
TRBV2	TRBD1	CASSENRGGHSPLHF
TRBV7-9	.	CASSRWDRLTYQETQYF
TRBV2	.	CASSGRVAEETQYF
TRBV5-1	.	CASSLGSGTQYF
TRBV30	TRBD1	CACPRDRGKEQYF
TRBV6-1	.	CASSEGVDRTKNIQYF
TRBV10-3	.	CAIAATSNQPQHF
TRBV9	.	CASSVEAGYNQPQHF
TRBV5-6	.	CASSLVSRQETQYF
TRBV5-1	.	CASSLTGAKILNTGELFF
TRBV11-2	.	CASSLSILGPLGSPLHF
TRBV18	.	CASSPPGTPGAFF
TRBV15	.	CATSRERGSQPQHF
TRBV6-5	TRBD1	CASSHQGQAYEQYF
TRBV6-5	TRBD1	CASRTGQGNGYGYTF
TRBV29-1	TRBD1	CSVLDRGRLYGYTF
TRBV19	.	CASKEQALLNSPLHF
TRBV6-6	TRBD2	CASASGDSGTQYF
TRBV27	.	CASSLSSSRNEQFF
TRBV12-2	.	CALRRRNGYGYTF